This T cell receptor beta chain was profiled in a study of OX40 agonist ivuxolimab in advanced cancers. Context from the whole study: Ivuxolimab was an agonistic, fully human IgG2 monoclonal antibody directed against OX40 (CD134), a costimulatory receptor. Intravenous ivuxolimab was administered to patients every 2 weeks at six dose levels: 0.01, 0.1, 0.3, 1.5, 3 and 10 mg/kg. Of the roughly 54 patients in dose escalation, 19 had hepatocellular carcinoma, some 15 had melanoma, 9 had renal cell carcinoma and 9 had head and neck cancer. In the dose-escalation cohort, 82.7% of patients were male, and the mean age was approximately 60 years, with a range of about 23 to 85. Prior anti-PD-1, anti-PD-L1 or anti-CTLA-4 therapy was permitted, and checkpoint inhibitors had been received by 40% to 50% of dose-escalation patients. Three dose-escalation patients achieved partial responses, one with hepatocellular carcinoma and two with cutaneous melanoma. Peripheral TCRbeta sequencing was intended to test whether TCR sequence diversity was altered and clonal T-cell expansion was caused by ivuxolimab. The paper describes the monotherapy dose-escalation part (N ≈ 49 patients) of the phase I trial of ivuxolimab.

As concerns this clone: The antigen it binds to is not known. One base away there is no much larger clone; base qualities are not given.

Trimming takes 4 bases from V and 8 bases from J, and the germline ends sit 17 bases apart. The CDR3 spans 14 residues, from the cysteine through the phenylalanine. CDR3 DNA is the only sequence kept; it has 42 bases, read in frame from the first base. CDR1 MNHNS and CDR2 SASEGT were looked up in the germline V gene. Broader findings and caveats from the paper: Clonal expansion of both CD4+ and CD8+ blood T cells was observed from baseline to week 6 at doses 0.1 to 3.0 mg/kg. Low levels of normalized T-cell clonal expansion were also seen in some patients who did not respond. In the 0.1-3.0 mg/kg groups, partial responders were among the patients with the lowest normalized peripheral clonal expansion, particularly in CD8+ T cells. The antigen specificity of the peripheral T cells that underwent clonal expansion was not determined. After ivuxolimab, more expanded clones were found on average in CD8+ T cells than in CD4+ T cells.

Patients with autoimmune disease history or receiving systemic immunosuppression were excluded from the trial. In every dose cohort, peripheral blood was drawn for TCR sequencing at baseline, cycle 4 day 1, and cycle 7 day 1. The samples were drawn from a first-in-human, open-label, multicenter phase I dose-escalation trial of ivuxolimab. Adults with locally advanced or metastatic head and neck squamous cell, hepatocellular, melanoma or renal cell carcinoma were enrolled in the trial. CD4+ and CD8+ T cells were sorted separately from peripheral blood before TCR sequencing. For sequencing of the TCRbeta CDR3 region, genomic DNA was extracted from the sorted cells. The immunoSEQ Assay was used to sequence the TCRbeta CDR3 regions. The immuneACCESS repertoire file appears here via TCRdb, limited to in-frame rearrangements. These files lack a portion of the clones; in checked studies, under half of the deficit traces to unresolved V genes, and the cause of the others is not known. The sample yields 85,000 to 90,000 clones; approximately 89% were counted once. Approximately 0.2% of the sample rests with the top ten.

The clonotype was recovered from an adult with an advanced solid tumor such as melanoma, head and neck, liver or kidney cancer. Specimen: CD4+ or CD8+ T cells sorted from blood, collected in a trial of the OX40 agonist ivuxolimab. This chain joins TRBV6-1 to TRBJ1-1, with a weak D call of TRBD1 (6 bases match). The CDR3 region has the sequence CASSGRGAQGEAFF. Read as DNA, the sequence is TGTGCCAGCAGTGGGAGGGGGGCCCAAGGAGAAGCTTTCTTT.